The 3 T cell receptor beta chains below come from one sample, sequenced in a study of T-cell reconstitution after alpha-beta-depleted transplantation in children. Unique molecular identifiers were incorporated when the TCRbeta library was constructed. TCRdb called the PCR reads again in MiXCR, with one record for every CDR3 protein. The sample consists of roughly 790,000 distinct CDR3 sequences, less than 20% of them appearing once. Sequenced material: PBMCs, mostly from graft donor cells, taken 360 days after TCRalphabeta/CD19-depleted stem cell transplant. These TCRs come from a male patient under 18 who had a stem cell transplant for acute lymphoblastic leukemia, so the T cells may come from the graft donor.

This clonotype occurred a few times. The chain combines TRBV12-3 or TRBV12-4 with TRBJ2-3; possibly TRBD1 for D (6 bases). The V end was cut by 2 bases, the J end by 0 bases, with 21 bases between. CDR3 length: 19 amino acids. The CDR3, as DNA: TGTGCCAGCAGTTTAAGGGCCAGGGGCTTGAGGGGGAGCACAGATACGCAGTATTTT. Amino acids: CASSLRARGLRGSTDTQYF.

This clonotype was seen a handful of times. V is TRBV12-3 or TRBV12-4 and J is TRBJ1-4; D unresolved. CDR3 length equals 15 residues. V lost 4 bases and J lost 6, with 15 bases in between. As DNA, the CDR3 is TGTGCCAGCAGTTCCGGGGTGGCCATGGATGAAAAACTGTTTTTT. Protein sequence: CASSSGVAMDEKLFF.

This chain connects TRBV20-1 to TRBJ2-1; D not certain. This CDR3 comprises 13 residues. Germline CDR1 DFQATT, CDR2 SNEGSKA (reference sequence). Between the trimmed V and J ends, which lost 8 bases and 5 bases, there was a span of 16 bases. The CDR3 is CSKDSWKDNEQFF. In DNA form, the CDR3 reads TGCAGTAAAGACTCCTGGAAGGACAATGAGCAGTTCTTC.